Listed below are T cell receptor beta chains from one sample, sequenced in a study of T-cell memory formation after mild COVID-19. TCRdb passed the 5' RACE reads through MiXCR, listing each CDR3 protein once. The repertoire has 260,000 or so distinct CDR3 sequences, roughly 17% of them found once; the top ten carry roughly a fifth. The sequenced sample was PBMCs or a T cell subset sorted from them (not recorded which). The receptors shown here come from a young man who had mild COVID-19 (a few samples of this study predate the infection). Cell type and time point are not known. The CDR3 runs from the conserved cysteine through the conserved F or W. Fields, in order: D gene, V gene, clone size, J gene, CDR3 protein, CDR3 DNA. The D gene is left open where the match is weak. Expanded clones get a size class; other rows say once, few or many, or leave the size out.

NA	TRBV6-2/TRBV6-3	NA	TRBJ2-5	CASSSTQETQYF	TGTGCCAGCAGTTCCACTCAAGAGACCCAGTACTTC
TRBD1	TRBV6-5	many	TRBJ2-7	CASRRDRGYEQYF	TGTGCCAGCAGGCGGGACAGGGGCTACGAGCAGTACTTC
TRBD2	TRBV20-1	NA	TRBJ2-3	CSATSGGWTDTQYF	TGCAGTGCCACTAGCGGGGGGTGGACAGATACGCAGTATTTT
NA	TRBV9	NA	TRBJ1-4	CASSARGWGREREKLFF	TGTGCCAGCAGCGCCCGAGGTTGGGGTCGCGAGCGAGAAAAACTGTTTTTT
NA	TRBV29-1	NA	TRBJ1-1	CSVEVIGQTAFF	TGCAGCGTTGAAGTCATAGGTCAGACGGCTTTCTTT
TRBD1	TRBV12-3/TRBV12-4	few	TRBJ2-2	CASRGQGNTGELFF	TGTGCCAGCCGCGGACAGGGGAACACCGGGGAGCTGTTTTTT
TRBD1	TRBV6-5	NA	TRBJ1-1	CASSYSGPGGEAFF	TGTGCCAGCAGTTACTCAGGGCCAGGGGGTGAAGCTTTCTTT
NA	TRBV2	NA	TRBJ2-2	CASSGAQAGQHTGELFF	TGTGCCAGCAGTGGGGCGCAAGCAGGCCAGCACACCGGGGAGCTGTTTTTT
NA	TRBV30	many	TRBJ1-5	CAWTEGAGNQPQHF	TGTGCCTGGACGGAGGGCGCGGGCAATCAGCCCCAGCATTTT
NA	TRBV27	few	TRBJ2-4	CASSFSRAHSIQYF	TGTGCCAGCAGTTTCTCCCGGGCTCATAGCATTCAGTACTTC
NA	TRBV7-2	few	TRBJ1-2	CASSWAPSVGYTF	TGTGCCAGCAGCTGGGCGCCCAGCGTGGGCTACACCTTC
NA	TRBV12-3/TRBV12-4	few	TRBJ2-5	CASSEPRLETQYF	TGTGCCAGCAGTGAGCCCCGCTTAGAGACCCAGTACTTC
TRBD1	TRBV4-1	few	TRBJ2-1	CASSYGQGTYNEQFF	TGCGCCAGCAGCTACGGACAGGGAACCTACAATGAGCAGTTCTTC
NA	TRBV6-6	few	TRBJ1-2	CASSYPGIYGYTF	TGTGCCAGCAGTTACCCAGGCATCTATGGCTACACCTTC
NA	TRBV6-1	NA	TRBJ2-7	CASGWQGLVDEQYF	TGTGCCAGCGGCTGGCAGGGGCTCGTGGACGAGCAGTACTTC
NA	TRBV11-1	NA	TRBJ1-6	CASSRVGSPLHF	TGTGCCAGCAGCCGAGTTGGTTCACCCCTCCACTTT
NA	TRBV29-1	few	TRBJ1-2	CSVRTTANYGYTF	TGCAGCGTCAGGACTACAGCTAACTATGGCTACACCTTC
NA	TRBV20-1	NA	TRBJ1-1	CSAAPWDGEAFF	TGCAGTGCTGCACCCTGGGACGGTGAAGCTTTCTTT
NA	TRBV9	NA	TRBJ1-1	CASSGQTSMNTEAFF	TGTGCCAGCAGCGGACAGACAAGTATGAACACTGAAGCTTTCTTT
TRBD1	TRBV5-1	NA	TRBJ1-4	CASRTGQGFSNEKLFF	TGCGCCAGCAGGACCGGACAGGGGTTTTCTAATGAAAAACTGTTTTTT
NA	TRBV7-6	NA	TRBJ1-6	CASSLASTGYLYNSPLHF	TGTGCCAGCAGCTTGGCCTCGACAGGTTACCTCTATAATTCACCCCTCCACTTT
NA	TRBV6-5	few	TRBJ2-2	CASSYPLGGELFF	TGTGCCAGCAGTTACCCGCTGGGCGGGGAGCTGTTTTTT
TRBD1	TRBV6-5	few	TRBJ1-2	CASRIQGSYGYTF	TGTGCCAGCAGGATACAGGGGAGCTATGGCTACACCTTC
NA	TRBV15	few	TRBJ2-3	CATSRDLSVVTDTQYF	TGTGCCACCAGCAGAGATCTGAGCGTCGTCACAGATACGCAGTATTTT
NA	TRBV3-1	NA	TRBJ2-1	CASSQASGNEQFF	TGTGCCAGCAGCCAAGCAAGCGGCAATGAGCAGTTCTTC
TRBD2	TRBV6-6	NA	TRBJ2-3	CASSYLGGGADTQYF	TGTGCCAGCAGTTACCTCGGCGGGGGGGCAGATACGCAGTATTTT
NA	TRBV15	NA	TRBJ1-2	CATSNDINYGYTF	TGTGCCACCAGCAATGATATTAACTATGGCTACACCTTC
NA	TRBV12-3/TRBV12-4	few	TRBJ1-5	CASSFAESNQPQHF	TGTGCCAGCAGTTTTGCAGAGAGCAATCAGCCCCAGCATTTT
NA	TRBV12-3/TRBV12-4	few	TRBJ2-5	CASQRGSQETQYF	TGTGCCAGTCAGAGGGGCAGCCAAGAGACCCAGTACTTC
NA	TRBV2	many	TRBJ2-5	CASSEEWYPVVYF	TGTGCCAGCAGTGAAGAGTGGTACCCGGTCGTATACTTC
NA	TRBV28	NA	TRBJ1-6	CASSSPGDSSPLHF	TGTGCCAGCAGTTCCCCCGGGGATAGTTCACCCCTCCACTTT
NA	TRBV5-4	NA	TRBJ1-1	CASSPAMNTEAFF	TGTGCCAGCAGCCCCGCGATGAACACTGAAGCTTTCTTT
NA	TRBV20-1	NA	TRBJ1-5	CSALEGGSNQPQHF	TGCAGTGCTCTCGAGGGGGGAAGCAATCAGCCCCAGCATTTT
TRBD2	TRBV7-9	NA	TRBJ2-5	CASSFGLAGETQYF	TGTGCCAGCAGCTTTGGACTAGCAGGAGAGACCCAGTACTTC
NA	TRBV6-6	few	TRBJ1-5	CASRSTQPQHF	TGTGCCAGCAGGTCGACTCAGCCCCAGCATTTT
NA	TRBV20-1	few	TRBJ2-5	CSAASPVVETQYF	TGCAGTGCTGCTTCACCCGTGGTAGAGACCCAGTACTTC
NA	TRBV27	NA	TRBJ2-5	CASRGLEETQYF	TGTGCCAGCAGAGGGCTGGAGGAGACCCAGTACTTC
TRBD2	TRBV19	NA	TRBJ2-1	CASSIWASGGHTGNEQFF	TGTGCCAGTAGTATCTGGGCTAGCGGGGGACACACGGGCAATGAGCAGTTCTTC
NA	TRBV25-1	many	TRBJ1-5	CASSWGGNQPQHF	TGTGCCAGCAGTTGGGGGGGCAATCAGCCCCAGCATTTT
NA	TRBV20-1	NA	TRBJ2-3	CSARGRARGTDTQYF	TGCAGTGCTAGAGGACGCGCAAGGGGCACAGATACGCAGTATTTT
TRBD1	TRBV5-1	few	TRBJ1-1	CASSSLLRGQENTEAFF	TGCGCCAGCAGCTCGCTTTTAAGGGGACAGGAAAACACTGAAGCTTTCTTT
NA	TRBV20-1	many	TRBJ2-2	CSASNPTGELFF	TGCAGTGCCTCTAACCCCACCGGGGAGCTGTTTTTT
NA	TRBV20-1	NA	TRBJ2-7	CSASAGLLVTEQYF	TGCAGTGCTAGTGCGGGTCTACTTGTCACCGAGCAGTACTTC
NA	TRBV20-1	NA	TRBJ2-2	CSASYLGGDGTGELFF	TGCAGTGCTAGCTACCTAGGGGGGGATGGCACCGGGGAGCTGTTTTTT
TRBD2	TRBV7-6	NA	TRBJ2-3	CASSRAGGQADTQYF	TGTGCCAGCAGTCGAGCGGGAGGGCAAGCAGATACGCAGTATTTT
NA	TRBV7-2	NA	TRBJ1-2	CASSPGRGNYGYTF	TGTGCCAGCAGCCCAGGGAGGGGAAACTATGGCTACACCTTC
NA	TRBV20-1	few	TRBJ2-3	CSAPFPRGASTDTQYF	TGCAGCGCTCCTTTTCCCAGGGGCGCTAGCACAGATACGCAGTATTTT
NA	TRBV5-1	few	TRBJ2-5	CASSAEEEETQYF	TGCGCCAGCAGCGCCGAGGAAGAAGAGACCCAGTACTTC
TRBD1	TRBV19	few	TRBJ2-7	CASESRQGAYEQYF	TGTGCCAGTGAGTCGCGGCAGGGGGCCTACGAGCAGTACTTC
NA	TRBV4-2	few	TRBJ2-2	CASSLTRTVNTGELFF	TGTGCCAGCAGCCTCACCCGGACGGTGAACACCGGGGAGCTGTTTTTT
NA	TRBV4-1	NA	TRBJ2-3	CASSQVGAAASTDTQYF	TGCGCCAGCAGCCAAGTAGGTGCGGCCGCTAGCACAGATACGCAGTATTTT
NA	TRBV12-3/TRBV12-4	many	TRBJ1-5	CASSLGQSPDQPQHF	TGTGCCAGCAGTTTAGGGCAGTCCCCCGATCAGCCCCAGCATTTT
NA	TRBV10-3	NA	TRBJ1-1	CAISEVSWNTEAFF	TGTGCCATCAGTGAGGTTAGTTGGAACACTGAAGCTTTCTTT